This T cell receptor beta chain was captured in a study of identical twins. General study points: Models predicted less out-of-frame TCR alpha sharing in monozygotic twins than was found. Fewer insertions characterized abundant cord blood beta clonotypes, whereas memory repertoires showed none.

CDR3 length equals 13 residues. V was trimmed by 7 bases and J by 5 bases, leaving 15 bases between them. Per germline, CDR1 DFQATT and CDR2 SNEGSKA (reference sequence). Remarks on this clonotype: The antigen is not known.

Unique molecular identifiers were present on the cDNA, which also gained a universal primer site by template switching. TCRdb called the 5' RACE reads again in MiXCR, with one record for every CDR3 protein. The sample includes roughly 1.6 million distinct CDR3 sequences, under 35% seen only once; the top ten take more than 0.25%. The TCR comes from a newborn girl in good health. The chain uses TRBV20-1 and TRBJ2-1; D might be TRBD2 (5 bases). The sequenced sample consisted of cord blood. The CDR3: CSVPGLSNNEQFF. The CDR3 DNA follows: TGCAGTGTCCCTGGACTGTCTAACAATGAGCAGTTCTTC.